The entry that follows covers one TCR beta chain sequence. The CDR3 is made up of 14 amino acids. CDR1 SGHTS and CDR2 YDEGEE come from the germline V gene. V dropped 7 bases and J dropped 0; count of bases not matched to a gene: 5. The data derive from a study of blood T cell repertoires in COVID-19. Study at large: Both acute and convalescent COVID-19 samples were obtained from the United States, Italy and Spain. PBMCs, B-cell-depleted T cells, or T cells were the source of the cDNA or gDNA that made up the material.

Here immunoSEQ multiplex PCR was the method, and the copy in TCRdb shows in-frame clones only, minus some. The sample lists more than 65,000 clones; 90% to 95% were seen once. The chain joins TRBV5-8 to TRBJ1-2; 8 bases are shared with TRBD1. The TCR was taken from a human donor in a cohort sampled during active COVID-19. The sample consisted of peripheral blood. The CDR3 loop reads CASATQGANYGYTF. The CDR3 bases are TGTGCCAGCGCTACACAGGGGGCTAACTATGGCTACACCTTC. Full variable domain (outside the CDR3, taken from reference TRBV5-8 and TRBJ1-2): EAGVTQSPTHLIKTRGQQATLRCSPISGHTSVYWYQQALGLGLQFLLWYDEGEERNRGNFPPRFSGRQFPNYSSELNVNALELEDSALYLCASATQGANYGYTFGSGTRLTVV.